This T cell receptor (beta chain) was obtained from a study of blood T cells in healthy people across ages. Overall study: There was about one barcoded beta molecule captured by template switching per two T cells. Points from the study as a whole: CMV status of donors was unknown, possibly confounding expanded clonotype changes.

PCR was performed a second time for about 6 to 12 cycles using a sample-barcoded 5' primer and a J-beta primer mix. A single record per CDR3 protein comes from TCRdb applying MiXCR to the 5' RACE reads. This table holds about 1,400,000 distinct CDR3 sequences, roughly 64% found once. About this clonotype: The target antigen is unknown.

The V gene end was trimmed by 5 bases and the J gene end by 1 base; junction bases not matched to a gene: 11. The CDR3 sequence is 15 residues long. Looked up from germline, CDR1 is DFQATT and CDR2 is SNEGSKA (reference sequence). The sequenced sample was blood. This receptor was taken from a young man in good health. The chain uses TRBV20-1 and TRBJ2-7, with 7 bases that match TRBD1. CDR3 region: CSAFGQASISYEQYF. The DNA of the CDR3 is TGCAGTGCTTTTGGACAGGCGTCGATTTCCTACGAGCAGTACTTC.